This T cell receptor beta chain was retrieved from a study of T cell changes during pregnancy in multiple sclerosis (dated by TCRdb to the late 2010s). With regard to the full study: Changes in the T cell repertoire over the course of pregnancy were examined in this study in women with multiple sclerosis.

The method behind the library was the immunoSEQ multiplex PCR assay. Here the immuneACCESS table is served through TCRdb, limited to in-frame sequences with V and J called. Missing clones are a known gap in these copies; in checked studies unresolved V genes cover under half, and the rest lacks a known reason. Present in this sample are approximately 46,000 clones, 80% to 90% of which were seen just once. Clones ranked in the top ten supply under 9.5% of the sample. A note on this clone: The antigen this receptor binds is unknown. No base qualities exist here, and no much larger clone lies one base off it.

The clonotype comes from a female donor with multiple sclerosis, enrolled in a pregnancy study. The sequences come from CD8+ T cells from peripheral blood mononuclear cells, collected in the second trimester of pregnancy.

The CDR3 reads CASSPDSFNYGYTF. The sequenced DNA is TGCGCCAGCAGCCCGGACAGTTTTAACTATGGCTACACCTTC. The chain couples TRBV4-1 to TRBJ1-2; tentative D gene TRBD1, with 6 bases matching. V is cut by 4 bases and J by 1 base, and the space between the germline ends is 10 bases. The CDR1 and CDR2 encoded by the germline V gene are MGHRA and YSYEKL. The CDR3 holds 14 amino acids from the cysteine to the phenylalanine. The kept DNA is CDR3 alone, 42 bases in frame from the first base.